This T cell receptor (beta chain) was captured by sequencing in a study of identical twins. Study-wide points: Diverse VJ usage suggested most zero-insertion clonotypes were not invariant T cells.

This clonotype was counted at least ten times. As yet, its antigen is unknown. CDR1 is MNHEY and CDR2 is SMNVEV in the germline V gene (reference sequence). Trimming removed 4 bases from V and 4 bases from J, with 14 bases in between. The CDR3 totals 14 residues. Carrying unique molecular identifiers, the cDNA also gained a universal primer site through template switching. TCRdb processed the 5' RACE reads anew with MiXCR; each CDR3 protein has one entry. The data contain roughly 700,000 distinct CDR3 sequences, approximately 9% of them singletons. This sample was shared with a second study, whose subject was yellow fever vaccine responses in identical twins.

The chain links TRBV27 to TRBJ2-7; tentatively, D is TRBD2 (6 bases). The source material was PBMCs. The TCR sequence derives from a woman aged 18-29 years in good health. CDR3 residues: CASSYYGGTYEQYF. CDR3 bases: TGTGCCAGCAGTTATTACGGGGGTACATACGAGCAGTACTTC.